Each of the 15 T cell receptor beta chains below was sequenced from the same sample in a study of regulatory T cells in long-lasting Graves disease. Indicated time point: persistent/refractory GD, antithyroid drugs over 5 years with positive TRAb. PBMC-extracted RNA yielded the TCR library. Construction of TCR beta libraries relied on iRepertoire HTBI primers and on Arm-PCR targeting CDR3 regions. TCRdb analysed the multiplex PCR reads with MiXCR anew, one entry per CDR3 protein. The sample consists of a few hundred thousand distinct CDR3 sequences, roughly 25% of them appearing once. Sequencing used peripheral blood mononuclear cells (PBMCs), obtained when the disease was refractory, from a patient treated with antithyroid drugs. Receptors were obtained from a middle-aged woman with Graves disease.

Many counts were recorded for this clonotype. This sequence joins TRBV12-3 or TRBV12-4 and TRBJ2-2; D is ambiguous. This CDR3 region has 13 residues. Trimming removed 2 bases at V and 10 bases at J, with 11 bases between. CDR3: CASSLNRELELFF. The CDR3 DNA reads TGTGCCAGCAGTTTAAACCGCGAATTGGAGCTGTTTTTT.

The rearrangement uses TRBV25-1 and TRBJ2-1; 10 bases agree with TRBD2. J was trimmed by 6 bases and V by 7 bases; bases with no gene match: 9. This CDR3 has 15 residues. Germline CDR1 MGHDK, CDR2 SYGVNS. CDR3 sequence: CASKRSGRGTNEQFF. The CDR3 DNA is TGTGCCAGCAAGAGAAGCGGGAGGGGGACCAATGAGCAGTTCTTC.

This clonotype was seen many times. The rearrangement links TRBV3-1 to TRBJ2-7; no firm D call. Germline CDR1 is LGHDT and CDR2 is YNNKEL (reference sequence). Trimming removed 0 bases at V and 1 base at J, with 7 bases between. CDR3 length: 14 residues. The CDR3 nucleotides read TGTGCCAGCAGCCAAGAGGGCGGTTCCTACGAGCAGTACTTC. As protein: CASSQEGGSYEQYF.

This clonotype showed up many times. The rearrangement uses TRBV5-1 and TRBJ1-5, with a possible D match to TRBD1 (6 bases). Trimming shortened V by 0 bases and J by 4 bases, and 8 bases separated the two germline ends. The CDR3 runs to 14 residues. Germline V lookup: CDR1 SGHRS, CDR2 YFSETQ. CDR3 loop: CASSLAGANQPQHF. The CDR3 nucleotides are TGCGCCAGCAGCTTGGCAGGGGCAAATCAGCCCCAGCATTTT.

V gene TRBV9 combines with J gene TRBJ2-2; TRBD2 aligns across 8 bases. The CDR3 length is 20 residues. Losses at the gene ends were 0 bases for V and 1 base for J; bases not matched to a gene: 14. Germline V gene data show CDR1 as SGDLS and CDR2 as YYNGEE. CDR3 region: CASSVEIRGAGVRNTGELFF. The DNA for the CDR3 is TGTGCCAGCAGCGTAGAAATACGGGGAGCGGGAGTGAGGAACACCGGGGAGCTGTTTTTT.

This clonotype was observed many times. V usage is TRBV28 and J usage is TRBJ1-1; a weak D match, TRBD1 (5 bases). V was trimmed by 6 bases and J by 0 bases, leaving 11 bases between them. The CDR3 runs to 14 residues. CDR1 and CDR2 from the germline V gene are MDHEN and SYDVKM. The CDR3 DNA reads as TGTGCCAGCAGATTGGGGCCTTTGAACACTGAAGCTTTCTTT. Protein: CASRLGPLNTEAFF.

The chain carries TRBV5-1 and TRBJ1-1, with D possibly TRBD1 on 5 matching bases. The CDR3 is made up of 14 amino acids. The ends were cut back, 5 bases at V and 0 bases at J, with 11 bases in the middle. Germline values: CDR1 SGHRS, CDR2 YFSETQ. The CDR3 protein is CASRVGVMNTEAFF. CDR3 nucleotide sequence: TGCGCCAGCAGGGTAGGGGTTATGAACACTGAAGCTTTCTTT. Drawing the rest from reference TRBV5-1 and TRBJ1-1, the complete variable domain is KAGVTQTPRYLIKTRGQQVTLSCSPISGHRSVSWYQQTPGQGLQFLFEYFSETQRNKGNFPGRFSGRQFSNSRSEMNVSTLELGDSALYLCASRVGVMNTEAFFGQGTRLTVV.

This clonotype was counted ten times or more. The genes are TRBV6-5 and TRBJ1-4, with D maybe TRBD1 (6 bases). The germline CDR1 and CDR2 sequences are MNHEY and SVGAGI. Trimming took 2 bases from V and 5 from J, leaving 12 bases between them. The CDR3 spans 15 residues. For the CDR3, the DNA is TGTGCCAGCAGTTACCGCGGGACACCAAATGAAAAACTGTTTTTT. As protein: CASSYRGTPNEKLFF.

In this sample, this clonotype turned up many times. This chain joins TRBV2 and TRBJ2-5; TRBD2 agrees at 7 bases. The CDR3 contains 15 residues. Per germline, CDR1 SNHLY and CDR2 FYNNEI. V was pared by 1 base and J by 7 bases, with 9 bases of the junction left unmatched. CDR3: CASSEEGESGGTQYF. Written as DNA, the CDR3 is TGTGCCAGCAGTGAAGAAGGGGAATCGGGGGGGACCCAGTACTTC.

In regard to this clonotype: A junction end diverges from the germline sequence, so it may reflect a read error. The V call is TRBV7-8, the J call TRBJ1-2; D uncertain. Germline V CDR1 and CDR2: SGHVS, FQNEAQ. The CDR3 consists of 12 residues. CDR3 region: CASSPSDLPSYF. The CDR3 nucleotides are TGTGCCAGCAGCCCAAGCGACCTACCTTCCTACTTC.

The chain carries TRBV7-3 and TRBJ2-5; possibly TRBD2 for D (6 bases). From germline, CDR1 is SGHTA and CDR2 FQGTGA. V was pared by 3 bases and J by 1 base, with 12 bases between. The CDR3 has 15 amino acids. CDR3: CASSLTGTFQETQYF. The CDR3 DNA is TGTGCCAGCAGCTTGACCGGGACTTTCCAAGAGACCCAGTACTTC.

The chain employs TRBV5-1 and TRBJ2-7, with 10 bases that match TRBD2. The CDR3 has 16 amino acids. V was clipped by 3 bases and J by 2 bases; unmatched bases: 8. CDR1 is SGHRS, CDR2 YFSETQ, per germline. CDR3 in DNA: TGCGCCAGCAGCTCTTCTAGCGGGAGAGCTCCCTACGAGCAGTACTTC. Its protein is CASSSSSGRAPYEQYF. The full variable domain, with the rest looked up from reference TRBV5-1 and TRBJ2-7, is KAGVTQTPRYLIKTRGQQVTLSCSPISGHRSVSWYQQTPGQGLQFLFEYFSETQRNKGNFPGRFSGRQFSNSRSEMNVSTLELGDSALYLCASSSSSGRAPYEQYFGPGTRLTVT.

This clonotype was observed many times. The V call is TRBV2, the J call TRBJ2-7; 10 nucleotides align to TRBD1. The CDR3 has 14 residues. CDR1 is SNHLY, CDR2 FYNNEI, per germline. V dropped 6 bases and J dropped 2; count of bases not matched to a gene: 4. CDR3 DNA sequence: TGTGCCAGCAGCGGGACAGGGGCCCCCTACGAGCAGTACTTC. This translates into CASSGTGAPYEQYF.

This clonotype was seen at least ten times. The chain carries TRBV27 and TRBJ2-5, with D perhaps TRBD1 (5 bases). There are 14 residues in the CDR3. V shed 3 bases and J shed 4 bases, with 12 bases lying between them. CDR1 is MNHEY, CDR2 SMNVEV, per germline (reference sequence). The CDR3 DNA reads TGTGCCAGCAGTTTTCAGGGAAGGGGAGAGACCCAGTACTTC. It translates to CASSFQGRGETQYF.

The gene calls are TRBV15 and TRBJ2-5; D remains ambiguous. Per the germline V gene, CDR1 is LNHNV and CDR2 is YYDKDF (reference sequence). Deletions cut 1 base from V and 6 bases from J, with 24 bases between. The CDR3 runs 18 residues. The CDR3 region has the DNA TGTGCCACCAGCAGAGGCCCACCCCAGGATGGAGTGGGGAAGACCCAGTACTTC. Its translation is CATSRGPPQDGVGKTQYF.